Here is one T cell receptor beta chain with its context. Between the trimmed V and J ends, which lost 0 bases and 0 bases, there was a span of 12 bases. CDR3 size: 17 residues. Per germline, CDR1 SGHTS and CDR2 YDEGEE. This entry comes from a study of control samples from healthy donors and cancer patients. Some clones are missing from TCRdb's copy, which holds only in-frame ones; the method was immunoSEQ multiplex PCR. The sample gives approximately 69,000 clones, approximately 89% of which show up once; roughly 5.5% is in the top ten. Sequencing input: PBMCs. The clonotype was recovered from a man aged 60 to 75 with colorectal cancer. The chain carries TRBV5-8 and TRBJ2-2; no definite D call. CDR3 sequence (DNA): TGTGCCAGCAGCTTGGCGTTAGTGGCTACGAACACCGGGGAGCTGTTTTTT. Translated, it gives CASSLALVATNTGELFF.